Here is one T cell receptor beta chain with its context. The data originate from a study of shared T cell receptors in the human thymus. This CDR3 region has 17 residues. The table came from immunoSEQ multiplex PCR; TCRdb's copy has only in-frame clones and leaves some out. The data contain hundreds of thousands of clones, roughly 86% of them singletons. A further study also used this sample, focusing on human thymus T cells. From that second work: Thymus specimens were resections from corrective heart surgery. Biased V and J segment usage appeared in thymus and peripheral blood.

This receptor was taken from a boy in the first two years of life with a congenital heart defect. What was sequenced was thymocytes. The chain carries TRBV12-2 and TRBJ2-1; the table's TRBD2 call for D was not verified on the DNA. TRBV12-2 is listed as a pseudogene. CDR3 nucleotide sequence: TGTGCAAGTCGCTTAATCGAAGCGGGGGAGTCCTACAATGAGCAGTTCTTC. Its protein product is CASRLIEAGESYNEQFF.